The entry that follows covers one T cell receptor beta chain sequence. The protocol was immunoSEQ multiplex PCR, while the TCRdb copy is restricted to in-frame clones and leaves out a portion. The profile shows about 400,000 clones, 70% to 90% of them singletons. Trimming took 1 base from V and 0 from J, leaving 10 bases between them. The germline gives CDR1 SGHTA, CDR2 FQGNSA. The CDR3 extends over 16 amino acids. This sample is part of a study of blood T cell repertoires in COVID-19. The gene calls are TRBV7-2 and TRBJ1-5; D remains unclear. The sample taken for sequencing was PBMCs or T cells enriched from blood (not recorded which). This receptor was taken from a middle-aged woman with acute COVID-19. CDR3 coding DNA: TGTGCCAGCAGCTTAGAAGTGGCCATTAGCAATCAGCCCCAGCATTTT. This sequence encodes CASSLEVAISNQPQHF.